These T cell receptor beta chains were read from a single sample in a study of blood T cell repertoires in COVID-19. The data were produced by immunoSEQ multiplex PCR, yet TCRdb's version contains in-frame clones alone and is incomplete. The profile shows some 320,000 clones, more than 75% of them singletons. The specimen was PBMCs or T cells enriched from blood (not recorded which). The receptor source for this set is a man aged 60-69 years who had recovered from COVID-19. Each CDR3 is given with its conserved first and last residue. The D gene is left open where the match is weak. Not every row has a clone size; where given, it reads once, few, many or a size class.

- - TRBJ2-5 TRBV2 CASKSLVGETQYF TGTGCCAGCAAATCCCTAGTGGGAGAGACCCAGTACTTC
- - TRBJ2-7 TRBV14 CASHRAGASSYEQYF TGTGCCAGCCACCGGGCGGGCGCCAGCTCCTACGAGCAGTACTTC
- TRBD1 TRBJ1-6 TRBV11-2 CASSLARDSYSPLHF TGTGCCAGCAGCTTAGCCCGGGACAGTTATTCACCCCTCCACTTT
once - TRBJ1-2 TRBV5-6 CASSVEIAF TGTGCCAGCAGCGTAGAGATCGCCTTC
- TRBD2 TRBJ2-7 TRBV18 CASSPQGTSSGYEQYF TGTGCCAGCTCACCACAGGGGACTAGTTCGGGATACGAGCAGTACTTC
- - TRBJ1-5 TRBV2 CASSEFRTAQNQPQHF TGTGCCAGCAGTGAATTTCGGACAGCCCAAAATCAGCCCCAGCATTTT
- - TRBJ1-1 TRBV10-3 CAISEAVGQTGREAFF TGTGCCATCAGTGAGGCCGTAGGCCAAACCGGGAGGGAAGCTTTCTTT
- - TRBJ1-1 TRBV14 CASSQASFAGAFF TGTGCCAGCAGCCAAGCCTCCTTTGCCGGAGCTTTCTTT
- TRBD2 TRBJ2-3 TRBV5-1 CASQIAGGTDTQYF TGCGCCAGCCAGATAGCGGGGGGCACAGATACGCAGTATTTT
- - TRBJ1-1 TRBV6-5 CASRKSGENYAEAFF TGTGCCAGCAGAAAGAGCGGCGAAAACTACGCTGAAGCTTTCTTT
few - TRBJ1-2 TRBV15 CATSVRGYGYTF TGTGCCACCAGCGTTAGGGGCTATGGCTACACCTTC
- - TRBJ1-2 TRBV5-1 CASSLGQFNYGYTF TGCGCCAGCAGCTTGGGTCAATTTAACTATGGCTACACCTTC
- - TRBJ1-1 TRBV7-9 CASSVMGGTEAFF TGTGCCAGCAGCGTGATGGGGGGCACTGAAGCTTTCTTT
- - TRBJ1-2 TRBV29-1 CSVRGEGGYTF TGCAGCGTGAGGGGGGAGGGTGGCTACACCTTC
- - TRBJ2-1 TRBV4-2 CASSQAVSSYNEQFF TGTGCCAGCAGCCAAGCGGTTAGCTCCTACAATGAGCAGTTCTTC
- TRBD2 TRBJ2-3 TRBV14 CASSQGLSGRLGTQYF TGTGCCAGCAGCCAAGGGCTGAGCGGGAGATTGGGTACGCAGTATTTT
- - TRBJ1-1 TRBV5-1 CASSVRGSDLDTEAFF TGCGCCAGCAGCGTGCGGGGATCCGACCTCGACACTGAAGCTTTCTTT
- - TRBJ1-3 TRBV4-2 CASSQDFGSSGNTIYF TGTGCCAGCAGCCAAGATTTCGGGTCCTCTGGAAACACCATATATTTT
- - TRBJ1-5 TRBV27 CASSLLGVSDYSNQPQHF TGTGCCAGCAGTTTACTGGGAGTCTCCGATTATAGCAATCAGCCCCAGCATTTT
- - TRBJ2-1 TRBV24-1 CATSDLLAGSVNEQFF TGTGCCACCAGTGATTTGCTCGCGGGAAGCGTCAATGAGCAGTTCTTC
- TRBD1 TRBJ1-5 TRBV6-5 CASSSGQGINQPQHF TGTGCCAGCAGTTCCGGACAGGGCATCAATCAGCCCCAGCATTTT
- - TRBJ2-1 TRBV2 CASSEWRDGNEQFF TGTGCCAGCAGTGAATGGCGGGATGGCAATGAGCAGTTCTTC
- TRBD2 TRBJ2-3 TRBV9 CASSATAGSTDTQYF TGTGCCAGCAGCGCCACAGCGGGAAGCACAGATACGCAGTATTTT
- TRBD2 TRBJ2-5 TRBV18 CASSPLAGEQETQYF TGTGCCAGCTCACCTCTAGCGGGGGAACAAGAGACCCAGTACTTC
- TRBD2 TRBJ2-2 TRBV9 CASSVASGTNTGELFF TGTGCCAGCAGCGTAGCAAGCGGGACGAACACCGGGGAGCTGTTTTTT
- - TRBJ2-3 TRBV11-3 CASSLTLGGARGKDTQYF TGTGCCAGCAGCTTAACTCTTGGCGGGGCTCGCGGAAAAGATACGCAGTATTTT
- TRBD1 TRBJ2-5 TRBV7-9 CASSLTGVQETQYF TGTGCCAGCAGCCTGACAGGGGTCCAAGAGACCCAGTACTTC
- - TRBJ1-1 TRBV7-8 CASSLAMTGNTEAFF TGTGCCAGCAGCTTAGCGATGACGGGAAACACTGAAGCTTTCTTT
- TRBD1 TRBJ1-2 TRBV7-3 CASSLTPGQGGYGYTF TGTGCCAGCAGCTTAACCCCCGGACAGGGGGGCTATGGCTACACCTTC
- - TRBJ1-1 TRBV5-1 CASSLELGAISEAFF TGCGCCAGCAGCTTGGAGCTGGGGGCGATCTCTGAAGCTTTCTTT
once - TRBJ2-1 TRBV12-3/TRBV12-4 CASTDRAGRPQFF TGTGCCAGCACCGACAGAGCCGGAAGACCCCAGTTCTTC
- TRBD2 TRBJ2-7 TRBV19 CASSTLAGGDYEQYF TGTGCCAGTAGTACCCTAGCGGGAGGGGATTACGAGCAGTACTTC
few - TRBJ1-5 TRBV4-1 CASSQGQQQTFINQPQHF TGCGCCAGCAGCCAAGGACAGCAACAAACGTTCATTAATCAGCCCCAGCATTTT
- - TRBJ1-4 TRBV11-3 CADQSNEKLFF TGTGCCGATCAGTCTAATGAAAAACTGTTTTTT
- - TRBJ1-2 TRBV5-6 CASSRAAGSSDTF TGTGCCAGCAGCCGGGCGGCGGGGTCCAGTGACACCTTC
- - TRBJ2-5 TRBV18 CASSPGPGRQETQYF TGTGCCAGCTCTCCCGGACCCGGGAGACAAGAGACCCAGTACTTC
once - TRBJ2-1 TRBV7-9 CASSLAELGYLVNEQFF TGTGCCAGCAGCTTAGCGGAACTAGGGTATTTGGTAAATGAGCAGTTCTTC
- - TRBJ2-7 TRBV12-3/TRBV12-4 CASSISGEQYF TGTGCCAGCAGCATATCGGGAGAGCAGTACTTC
- - TRBJ2-3 TRBV24-1 CATSEAHRQADTDTQYF TGTGCCACCAGTGAGGCTCACCGACAGGCGGACACAGATACGCAGTATTTT
- TRBD1 TRBJ1-4 TRBV4-1 CASSQLGQGAFGEKLFF TGCGCCAGCAGCCAACTGGGACAGGGGGCTTTCGGCGAAAAACTGTTTTTT
- TRBD2 TRBJ2-5 TRBV4-1 CASSQELGYLAGAQETQYF TGCGCCAGCAGCCAAGAGCTGGGTTATCTAGCGGGGGCTCAAGAGACCCAGTACTTC
- - TRBJ2-5 TRBV6-5 CASSYLAGYQETQYF TGTGCCAGCAGTTACCTGGCAGGGTACCAAGAGACCCAGTACTTC
- TRBD2 TRBJ2-2 TRBV7-9 CASSGTSPYGELFF TGTGCCAGCAGCGGGACTAGCCCGTACGGGGAGCTGTTTTTT
once TRBD1 TRBJ1-6 TRBV7-9 CASRGQGDSPLHF TGTGCCAGCCGCGGACAGGGGGATTCACCCCTCCACTTT
once - TRBJ1-1 TRBV7-6 CASSHTVSAEAFF TGTGCCAGCAGCCACACCGTCAGCGCTGAAGCTTTCTTT
- - TRBJ2-7 TRBV14 CASSRGLGGRYEQYF TGTGCCAGCAGCCGGGGGCTGGGGGGGCGATACGAGCAGTACTTC
- - TRBJ1-1 TRBV7-9 CASSHRENTEAFF TGTGCCAGCAGCCATCGGGAAAACACTGAAGCTTTCTTT
- - TRBJ2-2 TRBV30 CAWNRGGPGELFF TGTGCCTGGAATAGAGGAGGGCCCGGGGAGCTGTTTTTT
- TRBD1 TRBJ2-1 TRBV5-1 CASSLATGSTGSYNEQFF TGCGCCAGCAGCTTGGCCACGGGATCGACAGGGTCTTACAATGAGCAGTTCTTC
- TRBD1 TRBJ1-3 TRBV5-1 CASSLDRGSGNTIYF TGCGCCAGCAGCCTGGACAGGGGGAGTGGAAACACCATATATTTT
- TRBD1 TRBJ1-1 TRBV9 CASSVGQGGTEAFF TGTGCCAGCAGCGTAGGACAGGGGGGGACTGAAGCTTTCTTT
- - TRBJ1-1 TRBV5-5 CASSLAAGFGSTEAFF TGTGCCAGCAGCTTGGCCGCGGGGTTTGGGAGCACTGAAGCTTTCTTT
- TRBD2 TRBJ2-7 TRBV5-1 CASSILAGGPGEQYF TGCGCCAGCAGCATACTAGCGGGAGGGCCTGGGGAGCAGTACTTC
once - TRBJ1-1 TRBV27 CASSPGTLNTEAFF TGTGCCAGCAGCCCCGGGACACTGAACACTGAAGCTTTCTTT
- TRBD1 TRBJ1-2 TRBV2 CASRRDRGNYGYTF TGTGCCAGCAGAAGAGACAGGGGGAACTATGGCTACACCTTC